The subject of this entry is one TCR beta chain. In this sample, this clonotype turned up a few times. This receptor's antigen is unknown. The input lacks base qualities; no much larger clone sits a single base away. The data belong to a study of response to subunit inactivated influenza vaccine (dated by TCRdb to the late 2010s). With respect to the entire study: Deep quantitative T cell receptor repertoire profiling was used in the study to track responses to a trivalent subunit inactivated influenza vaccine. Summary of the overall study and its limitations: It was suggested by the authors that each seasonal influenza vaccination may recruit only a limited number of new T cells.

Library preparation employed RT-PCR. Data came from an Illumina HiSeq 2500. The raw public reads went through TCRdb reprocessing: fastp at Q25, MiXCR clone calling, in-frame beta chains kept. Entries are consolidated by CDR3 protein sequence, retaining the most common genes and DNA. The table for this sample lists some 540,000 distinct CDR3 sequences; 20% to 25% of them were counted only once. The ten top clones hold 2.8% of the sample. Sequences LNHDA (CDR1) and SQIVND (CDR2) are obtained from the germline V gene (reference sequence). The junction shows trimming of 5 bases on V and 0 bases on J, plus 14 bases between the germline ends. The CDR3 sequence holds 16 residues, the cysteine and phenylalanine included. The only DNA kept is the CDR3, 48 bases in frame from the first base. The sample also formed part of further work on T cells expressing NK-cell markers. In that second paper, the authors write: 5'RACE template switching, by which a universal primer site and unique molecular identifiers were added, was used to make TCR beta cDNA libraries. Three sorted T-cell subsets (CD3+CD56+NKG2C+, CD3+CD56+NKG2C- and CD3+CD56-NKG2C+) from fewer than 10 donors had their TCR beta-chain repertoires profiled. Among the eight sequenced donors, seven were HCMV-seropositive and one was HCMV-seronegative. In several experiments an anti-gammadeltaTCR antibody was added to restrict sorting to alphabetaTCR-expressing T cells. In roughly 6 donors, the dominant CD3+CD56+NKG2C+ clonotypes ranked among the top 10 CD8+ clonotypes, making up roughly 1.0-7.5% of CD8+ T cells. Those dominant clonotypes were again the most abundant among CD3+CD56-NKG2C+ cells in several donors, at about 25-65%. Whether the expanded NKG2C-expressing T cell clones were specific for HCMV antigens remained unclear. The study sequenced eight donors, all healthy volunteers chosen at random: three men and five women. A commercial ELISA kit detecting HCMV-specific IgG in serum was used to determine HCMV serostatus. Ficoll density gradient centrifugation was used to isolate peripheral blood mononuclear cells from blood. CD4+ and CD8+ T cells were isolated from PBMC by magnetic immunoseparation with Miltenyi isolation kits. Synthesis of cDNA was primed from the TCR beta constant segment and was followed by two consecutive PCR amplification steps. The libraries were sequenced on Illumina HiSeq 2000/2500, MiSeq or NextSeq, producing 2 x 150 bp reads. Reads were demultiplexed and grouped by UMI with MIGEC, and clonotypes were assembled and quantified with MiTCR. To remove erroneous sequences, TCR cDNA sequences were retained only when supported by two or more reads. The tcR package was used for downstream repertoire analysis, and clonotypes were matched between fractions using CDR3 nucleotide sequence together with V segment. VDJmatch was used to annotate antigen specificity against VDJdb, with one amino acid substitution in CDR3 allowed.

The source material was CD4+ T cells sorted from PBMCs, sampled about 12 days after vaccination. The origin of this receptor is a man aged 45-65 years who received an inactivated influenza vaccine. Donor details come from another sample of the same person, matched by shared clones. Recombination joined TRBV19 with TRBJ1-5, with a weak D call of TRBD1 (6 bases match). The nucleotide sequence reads TGTGCCAGTAGTGCACCCCAGGGGATTAGCAATCAGCCCCAGCATTTT. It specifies CASSAPQGISNQPQHF.